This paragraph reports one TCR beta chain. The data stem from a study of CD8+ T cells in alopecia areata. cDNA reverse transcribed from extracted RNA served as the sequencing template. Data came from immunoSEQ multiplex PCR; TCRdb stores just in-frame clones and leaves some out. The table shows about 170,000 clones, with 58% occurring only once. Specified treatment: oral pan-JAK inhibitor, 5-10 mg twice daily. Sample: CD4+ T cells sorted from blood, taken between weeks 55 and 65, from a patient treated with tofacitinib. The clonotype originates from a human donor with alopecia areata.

CDR3 sequence reads: CASSYPPDEQFF. As DNA, the CDR3 is TGCGCCAGCAGCTACCCTCCGGATGAGCAGTTCTTC. This chain links TRBV5-1 with TRBJ2-1; D not resolved. Germline CDR1 reads SGHRS; CDR2 reads YFSETQ. Deletions cut 3 bases from V and 8 bases from J, with 9 bases between. There are 12 residues in the CDR3.